A selection of T cell receptor beta chains follows, all from one sample in a study of early T cells in non-severe SARS-CoV-2 infection. MiXCR was run by TCRdb on the 5' RACE reads, yielding one entry per CDR3 protein. The sample includes under 85,000 distinct CDR3 sequences, about 5% seen only once; the top ten take under 7.5%. This sample comprised whole blood, obtained at baseline. These receptors all stem from an adult who was a healthcare worker with PCR-confirmed SARS-CoV-2 infection or an uninfected control (not recorded which). Each CDR3 is given without its conserved first and last residue. Size is stated for part of the rows, as once, few or many counts, or as a class when the clone is expanded.

many TRBJ2-7 TRBV20-1 SARDALTSGLSYEQY
many TRBJ2-2 TRBV7-6 AGSPTRTDTGELF
few TRBJ2-4 TRBV20-1 SAPLPREGRIQY
many TRBJ1-4 TRBV20-1 SARARKKLF
. TRBJ2-3 TRBV6-5 ASSPQTSGDTQY
many TRBJ2-1 TRBV2 AFGVAGTNNEQF
many TRBJ2-7 TRBV6-1 ASNAQDRTSYEQY
. TRBJ2-7 TRBV28 ASSFPVGEQY
many TRBJ2-7 TRBV6-2/TRBV6-3 ASSNPNREQY
many TRBJ1-1 TRBV30 AWSQLAGTANTEAF
few TRBJ2-2 TRBV30 AWSRGGTTGELF
many TRBJ2-5 TRBV7-2 ASSSGFQETQY
few TRBJ1-6 TRBV28 ASSLLTLALH
many TRBJ2-3 TRBV20-1 SARILGGLPSTDTQY
many TRBJ1-2 TRBV6-5 ASRDLIYGYT
many TRBJ1-5 TRBV6-5 ASSDVQGSNQPQH
. TRBJ1-1 TRBV29-1 SVDEGGSTEAF
many TRBJ1-2 TRBV20-1 SAPKGRGAMGGYT
. TRBJ2-1 TRBV2 ASRMGPLADNEQF
few TRBJ1-5 TRBV6-1 ASSERRGGQPQH
many TRBJ2-1 TRBV7-9 ASSLSTDSYNEQF
many TRBJ2-3 TRBV20-1 SWEGLAISTDTQY
few TRBJ2-1 TRBV29-1 SVKPAELAGFSSYNEQF
many TRBJ2-3 TRBV9 ASSVAGGRGDTQY
few TRBJ2-2 TRBV3-1 ASSKGRTNTGELF
. TRBJ2-3 TRBV7-9 ASSYGTSGGLDTQY
few TRBJ1-1 TRBV6-4 ASRVGGSNTEAF
few TRBJ1-1 TRBV29-1 SVPRQGDTEAF
many TRBJ2-6 TRBV7-6 ASSLRGGANVLT
. TRBJ1-1 TRBV9 ASSVVPLTEAF
few TRBJ2-3 TRBV6-1 ASIIGSTTDTQY
many TRBJ2-1 TRBV30 AVPNRAGSSYNEQF
many TRBJ1-5 TRBV19 ASSFLGPSNQPQH
. TRBJ1-6 TRBV20-1 SARATGASSYNSPLH
many TRBJ1-4 TRBV15 ATSRDPRDEKLF
few TRBJ2-7 TRBV9 ASSVQGQGPHEQY
many TRBJ2-7 TRBV14 ASSHDRSYEQY
many TRBJ2-1 TRBV28 ASYTGGWNEQF
. TRBJ2-7 TRBV20-1 SARTPSGYEQY
many TRBJ2-7 TRBV6-5 ASSPFWVERAVYEQY
few TRBJ2-3 TRBV11-2 ASSAGLAGGRDTQY
. TRBJ2-6 TRBV11-1 ASSLRGVYSGANVLT
few TRBJ2-2 TRBV7-2 ASSLTGTSGRQVGELF
few TRBJ2-3 TRBV11-2 ATTGLGDTQY
many TRBJ1-1 TRBV29-1 SALDRLRNTEAF
. TRBJ1-1 TRBV20-1 SASPGHMNTEAF